Each of the 4 T cell receptor beta chains below was sequenced from the same sample in a study of PD-1 blockade in classical Hodgkin lymphoma. The data were produced by immunoSEQ multiplex PCR, yet TCRdb's version contains in-frame clones alone and is incomplete. Of about 5,000 clones in the sample, about four fifths were seen once. Brentuximab vedotin exposure varied, and every patient relapsed after autologous stem cell transplantation. The study isolated CD8+ T cells from thawed PBMCs by magnetic negative selection. The material sequenced was CD8+ T cells from blood, taken at baseline. The receptors come from a human donor with classical Hodgkin lymphoma.

In this sample, this clone turned up once. This rearrangement joins TRBV2 to TRBJ1-2; maybe TRBD1 (5 bases). Between the trimmed V and J ends, which lost 7 bases and 3 bases, there was a span of 15 bases. The CDR3 has 14 residues. Germline lookup yields CDR1 SNHLY and CDR2 FYNNEI. CDR3: CASTPFGGDYGYTF. CDR3 DNA sequence: TGTGCCAGCACCCCTTTCGGAGGGGACTATGGCTACACCTTC.

This chain joins TRBV11-2 and TRBJ2-5, with TRBD2 matching over 7 bases. The V gene end was trimmed by 2 bases and the J gene end by 3 bases; junction bases not matched to a gene: 6. CDR1 is SGHAT and CDR2 is FQNNGV in the germline V gene. The CDR3 spans 15 residues. The CDR3 reads CASSLREGSKETQYF. The CDR3, as DNA: TGTGCCAGCAGCTTAAGGGAGGGGTCGAAAGAGACCCAGTACTTC.

The V and J genes are TRBV7-2 and TRBJ2-7, with TRBD1 matching over 8 bases. The germline CDR1 and CDR2 sequences are SGHTA and FQGNSA. This CDR3 comprises 17 residues. Germline trimming cut 1 base from V and 2 bases from J; bases unmatched to any gene: 10. DNA for the CDR3: TGTGCCAGCAGCTTAGGCAGGGGGCTTTCCCAAACCTACGAGCAGTACTTC. Its protein is CASSLGRGLSQTYEQYF.

This clone was seen a few times. This chain uses TRBV7-2 with TRBJ1-2; D is uncertain. The CDR3 extends over 11 amino acids. Looked up from germline, CDR1 is SGHTA and CDR2 is FQGNSA. Between the trimmed V and J ends, which lost 8 bases and 8 bases, there was a span of 12 bases. The CDR3 coding sequence is TGTGCCAGCCTCGGCGGGTTCGGCTACACCTTC. Amino acid sequence: CASLGGFGYTF.